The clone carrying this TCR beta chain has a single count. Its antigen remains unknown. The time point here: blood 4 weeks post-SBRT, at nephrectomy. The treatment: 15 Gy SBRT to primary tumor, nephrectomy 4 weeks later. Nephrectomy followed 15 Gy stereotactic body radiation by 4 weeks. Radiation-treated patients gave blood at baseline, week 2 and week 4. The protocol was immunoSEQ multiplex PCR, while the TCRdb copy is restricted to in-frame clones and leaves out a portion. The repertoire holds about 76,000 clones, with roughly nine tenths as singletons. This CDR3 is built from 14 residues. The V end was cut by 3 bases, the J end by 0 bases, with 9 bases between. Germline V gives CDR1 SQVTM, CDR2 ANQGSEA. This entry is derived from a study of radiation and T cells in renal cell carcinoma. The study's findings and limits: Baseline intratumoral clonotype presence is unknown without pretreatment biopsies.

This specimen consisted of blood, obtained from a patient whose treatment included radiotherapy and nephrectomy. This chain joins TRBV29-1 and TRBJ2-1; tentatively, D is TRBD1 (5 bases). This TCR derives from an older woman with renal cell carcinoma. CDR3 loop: CSVDRRDSYNEQFF. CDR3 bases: TGCAGCGTTGATCGCAGGGACTCCTACAATGAGCAGTTCTTC.